Detailed here is one TCR beta chain. Its antigen is not known. In germline, CDR1 is SGHTA, CDR2 FQGNSA. This CDR3 comprises 18 residues. V lost 4 bases, J lost 3 bases, and 23 bases lay in between. The entry originates in a study of post-analysis software for immune sequencing data. Across the study: Several disease courses (relapsing-remitting, secondary progressive and progressive-relapsing) of multiple sclerosis were included. Study findings and constraints: Significantly lower normalized Chao1 diversity was found in patients with multiple sclerosis relative to controls. TRBV5-6, TRBV5-1 and TRBV20-1 belonged to a set of roughly 5 TRBV segments that were more frequent in patients than controls. Samples from a shared batch, those prepared together, strongly co-clustered by F measure.

Incorporated into the TCR beta cDNA libraries were unique molecular identifiers, which served to reduce PCR and sequencing biases. Via MiXCR, TCRdb re-called the PCR reads, giving one row per CDR3 protein. The data show 650,000 to 850,000 distinct CDR3 sequences, under 60% seen once. V gene TRBV7-2 combines with J gene TRBJ2-3; maybe TRBD2 (6 bases). The receptor comes from a girl aged 10 to 17 with multiple sclerosis. Source material: blood. The chain's CDR3 is CASSSQKMGLEGTDTQYF. The CDR3 nucleotides read TGTGCCAGCAGCTCCCAAAAGATGGGACTGGAGGGTACAGATACGCAGTATTTT.